The rows below give T cell receptor beta chains drawn from one sample of a study of T cell responses to AZD1222 COVID-19 vaccine. Repertoires were generated with immunoSEQ multiplex PCR, while TCRdb's copy carries only in-frame clones and drops some. The table lists 98,000 or so clones, around 84% of them singletons, with over 12% in the top ten. The starting material was peripheral blood, obtained 28 days after the second AZD1222 dose. Receptors originate from an adult who received the AZD1222 COVID-19 vaccine. Each CDR3 is given with its conserved first and last residue. The order of the fields is D gene, V gene, clone size, J gene, CDR3 protein, CDR3 DNA. D genes are given only for firm matches. Size is stated for part of the rows, as once, few or many counts, or as a class when the clone is expanded.

d_gene: TRBD2
v_gene: TRBV12-3/TRBV12-4
abundance: once
j_gene: TRBJ2-1
CDR3aa: CASGLTSGSEQFF
CDR3nt: TGTGCCAGCGGACTGACTAGCGGCAGTGAGCAGTTCTTC

d_gene: TRBD2
v_gene: TRBV7-8
abundance: .
j_gene: TRBJ2-1
CDR3aa: CASSPQPPGLASNEQFF
CDR3nt: TGTGCCAGCAGCCCCCAACCTCCGGGACTAGCGAGCAATGAGCAGTTCTTC

d_gene: TRBD1
v_gene: TRBV5-6
abundance: .
j_gene: TRBJ1-6
CDR3aa: CASSSGQTNSPLHF
CDR3nt: TGTGCCAGCAGCTCGGGACAGACTAATTCACCCCTCCACTTT

d_gene: .
v_gene: TRBV7-6
abundance: .
j_gene: TRBJ1-4
CDR3aa: CASSYGEGEKLFF
CDR3nt: TGTGCCAGCAGTTACGGGGAGGGTGAAAAACTGTTTTTT

d_gene: .
v_gene: TRBV19
abundance: .
j_gene: TRBJ1-6
CDR3aa: CASSTTGTTPNSPLHF
CDR3nt: TGTGCCAGTAGCACGACCGGGACAACCCCTAATTCACCCCTCCACTTT

d_gene: TRBD2
v_gene: TRBV27
abundance: .
j_gene: TRBJ2-3
CDR3aa: CASSSLLLAGGQDTQYF
CDR3nt: TGTGCCAGCAGTTCCCTCCTCTTAGCGGGGGGTCAAGATACGCAGTATTTT

d_gene: .
v_gene: TRBV12-3/TRBV12-4
abundance: .
j_gene: TRBJ1-1
CDR3aa: CASSFVGTEAFF
CDR3nt: TGTGCCAGCAGCTTCGTAGGCACTGAAGCTTTCTTT

d_gene: .
v_gene: TRBV10-2
abundance: .
j_gene: TRBJ1-6
CDR3aa: CASSEYQAGSPLHF
CDR3nt: TGCGCCAGCAGTGAGTATCAAGCGGGATCACCCCTCCACTTT

d_gene: TRBD2
v_gene: TRBV7-2
abundance: .
j_gene: TRBJ2-1
CDR3aa: CASRPSGNENEQFF
CDR3nt: TGTGCCAGCAGGCCTAGCGGGAACGAGAATGAGCAGTTCTTC

d_gene: .
v_gene: TRBV18
abundance: .
j_gene: TRBJ2-7
CDR3aa: CASSQTTVTTYEQYF
CDR3nt: TGTGCCAGCTCCCAGACCACGGTGACTACCTACGAGCAGTACTTC

d_gene: TRBD1
v_gene: TRBV4-2
abundance: .
j_gene: TRBJ2-2
CDR3aa: CASSLATGVRNTGELFF
CDR3nt: TGTGCCAGCAGCTTAGCTACAGGGGTGCGTAACACCGGGGAGCTGTTTTTT

d_gene: .
v_gene: TRBV9
abundance: once
j_gene: TRBJ1-4
CDR3aa: CASSVDGAPNEKLFF
CDR3nt: TGTGCCAGCAGCGTAGATGGGGCGCCCAATGAAAAACTGTTTTTT

d_gene: .
v_gene: TRBV6-2/TRBV6-3
abundance: .
j_gene: TRBJ2-2
CDR3aa: CASSPRLNANTGELFF
CDR3nt: TGTGCCAGCAGTCCCCGACTTAACGCGAACACCGGGGAGCTGTTTTTT

d_gene: TRBD1
v_gene: TRBV18
abundance: once
j_gene: TRBJ1-1
CDR3aa: CASSRTPGGVNTEAFF
CDR3nt: TGTGCCAGCTCGCGAACCCCAGGGGGAGTGAACACTGAAGCTTTCTTT

d_gene: TRBD2
v_gene: TRBV6-5
abundance: .
j_gene: TRBJ2-7
CDR3aa: CASSYWAGGSYEQYF
CDR3nt: TGTGCCAGCAGTTACTGGGCGGGGGGGTCCTACGAGCAGTACTTC